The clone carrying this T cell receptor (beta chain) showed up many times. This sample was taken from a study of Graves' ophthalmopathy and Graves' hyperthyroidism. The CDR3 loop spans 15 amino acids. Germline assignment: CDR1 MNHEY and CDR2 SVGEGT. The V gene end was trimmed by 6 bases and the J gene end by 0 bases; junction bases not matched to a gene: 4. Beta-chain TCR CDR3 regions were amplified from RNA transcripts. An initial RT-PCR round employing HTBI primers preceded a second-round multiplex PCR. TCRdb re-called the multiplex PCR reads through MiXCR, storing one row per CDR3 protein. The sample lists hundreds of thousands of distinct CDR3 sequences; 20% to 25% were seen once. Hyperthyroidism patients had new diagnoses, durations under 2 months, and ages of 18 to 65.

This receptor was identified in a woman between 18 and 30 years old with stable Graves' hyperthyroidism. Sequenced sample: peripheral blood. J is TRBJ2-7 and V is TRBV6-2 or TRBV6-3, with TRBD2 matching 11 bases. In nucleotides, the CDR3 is TGTGCCAGCAGAAGAGGGACTAGCGGCTCCTACGAGCAGTACTTC. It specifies CASRRGTSGSYEQYF.